Shown below are 17 T cell receptor beta chains from a single sample sequenced in a study. Each CDR3 protein is one row after TCRdb ran MiXCR on the 5' RACE reads. The sample lists around 57,000 distinct CDR3 sequences, 25% to 30% occurring once. The sample comprised tumor-infiltrating memory CD4+ T cells sorted from the breast tumor. As to subset: memory CD4+ T cells, CD4+CD45RO+CD25-. These receptors were collected from a female donor with breast cancer.

The J gene is TRBJ2-3, the V gene TRBV5-1, with TRBD2 matching 14 bases. This CDR3 spans 22 amino acids. CDR1 is SGHRS and CDR2 is YFSETQ in the germline V gene. The ends lost 6 bases at V and 2 bases at J; junction bases unmatched: 23. The CDR3 DNA sequence: TGCGCCAGCAATCCCGGGACTAGCGGGAGTTTCGGCTATTGGAAAGACACAGATACGCAGTATTTT. Its translation: CASNPGTSGSFGYWKDTDTQYF.

This rearrangement joins TRBV5-5 to TRBJ1-3; no clear D gene. V dropped 3 bases and J dropped 2 bases, with 0 bases sitting between them. This CDR3 is 11 amino acids long. CDR1 SGHKS and CDR2 YYEKEE come from the germline V gene (reference sequence). CDR3 region: CASSSGNTIYF. The CDR3 DNA reads as TGTGCCAGCAGCTCTGGAAACACCATATATTTT.

The chain couples TRBV28 to TRBJ1-2; D not certain. V was shortened by 6 bases and J by 4 bases, with 15 bases between the two germline ends. Germline values: CDR1 MDHEN, CDR2 SYDVKM. The CDR3 has 14 residues. This chain's CDR3 is CASRPETESYGYTF. Written as DNA, the CDR3 is TGTGCCAGCAGGCCCGAGACGGAAAGCTATGGCTACACCTTC.

This clonotype showed up just a few times. The chain recombines TRBV2 with TRBJ1-2, with 7 bases matching TRBD1. Unmatched junction bases numbered 14, after V lost 11 bases and J lost 8 bases. The germline V gene encodes CDR1 SNHLY and CDR2 FYNNEI. CDR3 length: 13 residues. CDR3 region: CAASLLQGMGYTF. CDR3 sequence (DNA): TGTGCCGCCTCCCTATTACAGGGGATGGGCTACACCTTC.

The sample holds many counts of this clonotype. The chain joins TRBV7-2 to TRBJ1-2, with D tentatively TRBD1 (5 bases). This CDR3 is built from 12 residues. Germline-derived CDR1 and CDR2 are SGHTA and FQGNSA. V shed 1 base and J shed 8 bases, with 8 bases lying between them. CDR3 bases: TGTGCCAGCAGCTTAGGACAGTTCGGCTACACCTTC. This encodes CASSLGQFGYTF. Filled out from reference TRBV7-2 and TRBJ1-2, the complete variable domain reads GAGVSQSPSNKVTEKGKDVELRCDPISGHTALYWYRQSLGQGLEFLIYFQGNSAPDKSGLPSDRFSAERTGGSVSTLTIQRTQQEDSAVYLCASSLGQFGYTFGSGTRLTVV.

A single count supports this clonotype. One end of the junction does not line up with germline, which may come from a read error. J is TRBJ1-4 and V is TRBV7-9; the D is unclear. Germline values: CDR1 SEHNR, CDR2 FQNEAQ (reference sequence). This CDR3 region has 13 residues. Written as DNA, the CDR3 is TGTGCCAGCAGTGAGAGGGAGTTTGGAAAACTGTGTTTT. Translation gives CASSEREFGKLCF.

V usage is TRBV6-1 and J usage is TRBJ1-5, with D unresolved. Germline V lookup: CDR1 MNHNS, CDR2 SASEGT. V was shortened by 2 bases and J by 5 bases, with 10 bases between the two germline ends. This CDR3 is built from 14 residues. The CDR3 here is CASSERKMDQPQHF. The CDR3 DNA sequence: TGTGCCAGCAGTGAAAGGAAGATGGATCAGCCCCAGCATTTT.

The CDR3 here is CASSGTSSGELFF. CDR3 coding DNA: TGTGCCAGCAGTGGGACTAGCTCCGGGGAGCTGTTTTTT. The rearrangement uses TRBV25-1 and TRBJ2-2, with 8 bases aligning to TRBD2. The CDR3 consists of 13 residues. V lost 4 bases to trimming and J lost 6 bases; unmatched junction nucleotides: 1. Germline V gives CDR1 MGHDK, CDR2 SYGVNS.

The chain recombines TRBV2 with TRBJ1-2; 9 nucleotides agree with TRBD1. The CDR3 has 12 residues. The germline V gene encodes CDR1 SNHLY and CDR2 FYNNEI. Losses at the gene ends were 6 bases for V and 7 bases for J; bases not matched to a gene: 3. The CDR3 DNA reads as TGTGCCAGCAGCGGACAGGGGTCTGGCTACACCTTC. This gives the protein CASSGQGSGYTF.

This clonotype was seen a handful of times. The CDR3 is CASSQGWGDSYNEQFF. The CDR3 nucleotides read TGCGCCAGCAGCCAAGGGTGGGGAGACTCCTACAATGAGCAGTTCTTC. This chain joins TRBV4-3 and TRBJ2-1; D perhaps matches TRBD2 (5 bases). Germline CDR1 is LGHNA and CDR2 is YSLEER. This CDR3 region has 16 residues. V lost 1 base and J 0 bases, leaving 10 bases between the germline ends.

The chain links TRBV7-9 to TRBJ1-2; perhaps TRBD1 as D (6 bases). V lost 5 bases to trimming and J lost 0 bases, with 10 bases between them. The V gene's germline CDR1 is SEHNR and CDR2 FQNEAQ (reference sequence). This CDR3 is 14 amino acids long. Here the CDR3 DNA reads TGTGCCAGCAGCCCAGGACAGACTAACTATGGCTACACCTTC. It codes for CASSPGQTNYGYTF.

This clonotype was counted many times. This sequence joins TRBV4-2 and TRBJ2-3; 8 bases fit TRBD1. The germline gives CDR1 LGHNA, CDR2 YNFKEQ. The trim removed 2 bases at V and 0 bases at J, leaving 4 bases unmatched. The CDR3 extends over 16 amino acids. CDR3 in DNA: TGTGCCAGCAGCCAACAAGGGACAGGTAGCACAGATACGCAGTATTTT. Its protein product is CASSQQGTGSTDTQYF.

This clonotype has only a few counts. This chain joins TRBV7-8 and TRBJ2-7; D assignment may be TRBD1 or TRBD2 (5 bases each). Per germline, CDR1 SGHVS and CDR2 FQNEAQ. The CDR3 is made up of 15 amino acids. V lost 5 bases and J 3 bases, leaving 17 bases between the germline ends. CDR3 coding DNA: TGTGCCAGCAGCCCGAGGGGACGGCATGGCTACGAGCAGTACTTC. Translating gives CASSPRGRHGYEQYF.

The CDR3 sequence: CASNPGGRRTDTQYF. For the CDR3, the DNA is TGTGCCAGCAATCCAGGGGGTAGGAGGACAGATACGCAGTATTTT. The rearrangement uses TRBV12-3 or TRBV12-4 and TRBJ2-3; 7 nucleotides agree with TRBD1. Germline trimming cut 7 bases from V and 3 bases from J; bases unmatched to any gene: 10. The CDR3 runs to 15 residues.

The rearrangement joins TRBV7-2 to TRBJ1-4, with D perhaps matching TRBD1 (6 bases). The CDR3 consists of 15 residues. CDR1 SGHTA and CDR2 FQGNSA come from the germline V gene. V was clipped by 2 bases and J by 6 bases, with 13 bases between them. The CDR3 here is CASSLQTGRYEKLFF. CDR3 DNA: TGTGCCAGCAGCTTACAAACAGGGCGGTATGAAAAACTGTTTTTT. Full variable domain (remainder filled in from reference TRBV7-2 and TRBJ1-4): GAGVSQSPSNKVTEKGKDVELRCDPISGHTALYWYRQSLGQGLEFLIYFQGNSAPDKSGLPSDRFSAERTGGSVSTLTIQRTQQEDSAVYLCASSLQTGRYEKLFFGSGTQLSVL.

This clonotype was seen at least ten times. This chain uses TRBV4-3 with TRBJ2-7; D gene uncertain. This CDR3 has 13 amino acids. The germline gives CDR1 LGHNA, CDR2 YSLEER. The V end was cut by 0 bases, the J end by 6 bases, with 9 bases between. CDR3 bases: TGCGCCAGCAGCCAAGAAACCGCGGCCGAGCAGTACTTC. It encodes CASSQETAAEQYF.

The rearrangement links TRBV2 to TRBJ1-4; D gene ambiguous. CDR1 and CDR2 (germline): SNHLY, FYNNEI. This CDR3 is 13 amino acids long. The ends were cut back, 7 bases at V and 3 bases at J, with 9 bases in the middle. CDR3 bases: TGTGCCAGCATGACCGACCCTAATGAAAAACTGTTTTTT. It is translated as CASMTDPNEKLFF.